This T cell receptor (beta chain) emerged from a study of cytomegalovirus exposure and HLA in healthy donors. Study results and caveats: Productive rates of about 87% or about 30% were seen for most TCR beta V segments in an earlier analysis. TCR beta V- and J-gene trimming was later associated with a missense DCLRE1C variant.

In the case of this clone: Its specificity is not known.

Amplification used 60 Vbeta primers and 13 Jbeta primers. Repertoires were generated with immunoSEQ multiplex PCR, while TCRdb's copy carries only in-frame clones and drops some. The sample carries around 200,000 clones, roughly 87% recorded once. V was clipped by 0 bases and J by 1 base, with 10 bases between them. CDR3 length: 16 residues. CDR1 is SGHRS and CDR2 is YFSETQ in the germline V gene. The chain carries TRBV5-1 and TRBJ2-2; tentative D call: TRBD2 (5 bases). The specimen was PBMCs. This clonotype was obtained from a man over 45 in good health and CMV-seronegative. The CDR3 coding sequence is TGCGCCAGCAGCTTGGGGCAGCGGATGAACACCGGGGAGCTGTTTTTT. Its protein is CASSLGQRMNTGELFF.